One and the same sample provided the 5 T cell receptor beta chains below, sequenced in a study of blood T cell repertoires in COVID-19. TCRdb's table, derived via immunoSEQ multiplex PCR, lists solely in-frame clones and lacks some. The data show 70,000 or so clones, roughly 73% seen once. The material sequenced was peripheral blood. The receptors stem from a human donor in a cohort sampled during active COVID-19.

This sequence joins TRBV5-1 and TRBJ1-1, with 7 bases that match TRBD1. The V gene's germline CDR1 is SGHRS and CDR2 YFSETQ. There are 14 residues in the CDR3. V trimming: 4 bases; J trimming: 2 bases; junction bases outside the gene matches: 5. The DNA for the CDR3 is TGCGCCAGCAGCCGTGGACAGGCAAACACTGAAGCTTTCTTT. As protein: CASSRGQANTEAFF.

V and J are TRBV28 and TRBJ1-2; TRBD1 matches 11 bases. The CDR3 is 13 amino acids. V lost 8 bases and J lost 8; bases outside the gene matches: 7. Per germline, CDR1 MDHEN and CDR2 SYDVKM. The CDR3 DNA sequence: TGTGCCAGCTTAGGACAGGGGGCTAAAGGCTACACCTTC. Protein: CASLGQGAKGYTF.

The chain is built from TRBV28 and TRBJ1-6, with 9 bases identical to TRBD1. CDR3 length: 14 residues. Germline-derived CDR1 and CDR2 are MDHEN and SYDVKM. V lost 8 bases and J lost 9; bases outside the gene matches: 8. The CDR3 region is CASGPGQGISPLHF. The CDR3 DNA sequence: TGTGCCAGCGGCCCGGGACAGGGTATTTCACCCCTCCACTTT.

The chain is built from TRBV5-1 and TRBJ2-7, with 15 nucleotides matching TRBD2. Per the germline V gene, CDR1 is SGHRS and CDR2 is YFSETQ. There are 19 residues in the CDR3. The ends lost 3 bases at V and 6 bases at J; junction bases unmatched: 16. The CDR3 DNA sequence: TGCGCCAGCAGCTGGGACAAGGGGACTAGCGGGAGGCTAGTTCGCGAGCAGTACTTC. This codes for CASSWDKGTSGRLVREQYF.

The CDR3 DNA reads TGTGCCAGCAGCCGGGGACAGGGGAACTACGAGCAGTACTTC. Translating gives CASSRGQGNYEQYF. V gene TRBV5-5 combines with J gene TRBJ2-7; TRBD1 aligns across 10 bases. V dropped 4 bases and J dropped 3; count of bases not matched to a gene: 4. CDR3 length equals 14 residues. The germline CDR1 and CDR2 sequences are SGHKS and YYEKEE (reference sequence).